Listed here are 26 T cell receptor beta chains from one sample, sequenced in a study of regulatory T cells in long-lasting Graves disease. Specified time point: newly diagnosed GD, antithyroid drugs for less than 3 months. RNA from PBMCs was the source of the TCR library. Arm-PCR with iRepertoire HTBI primers amplified the CDR3 regions for these TCR beta libraries. TCRdb ran MiXCR on the multiplex PCR reads and lists one entry per CDR3 protein. The data show more than 450,000 distinct CDR3 sequences, 12% seen once. These data are also associated with another study on T cells in Graves' hyperthyroidism and ophthalmopathy.

The material was peripheral blood mononuclear cells (PBMCs), obtained at new diagnosis, from a patient treated with antithyroid drugs. The receptors were sampled from a woman in her 30s with Graves disease.

This clonotype was seen a few times. The CDR3: CASSPIPISTDTQYF. CDR3 bases: TGTGCCAGCTCACCGATTCCGATTAGCACAGATACGCAGTATTTT. This chain connects TRBV18 to TRBJ2-3; no reliable D call. Germline V lookup: CDR1 KGHSH, CDR2 LQKENI. The CDR3 totals 15 residues. Trimming stripped 3 bases from V and 0 bases from J, with 10 bases between.

Concerning this clonotype itself: This sequence may be a read error, since a much larger clone differs from it by one base. V gene TRBV18 combines with J gene TRBJ2-1; a possible D gene is TRBD2 (5 bases). Germline lookup yields CDR1 KGHSH and CDR2 LQKENI. The CDR3 is 15 amino acids. The CDR3, as DNA: TGTGCCAGCGCACCACGGACTGAGTTTGGCAATGAGCAGTTCTTC. Translation: CASAPRTEFGNEQFF.

This clonotype was seen at least ten times. This chain joins TRBV5-1 and TRBJ1-3; D unclear. Germline-derived CDR1 and CDR2 are SGHRS and YFSETQ. Trimming stripped 7 bases from V and 3 bases from J, with 17 bases between. CDR3 length: 15 amino acids. DNA for the CDR3: TGCGCCAGCCGGAAATTTACTGGAGATGGAAACACCATATATTTT. Translated: CASRKFTGDGNTIYF.

The chain is built from TRBV30 and TRBJ2-1; weak D call: TRBD2 (6 bases). The CDR3 loop spans 18 amino acids. Germline V gives CDR1 GTSNPN, CDR2 SVGIG (reference sequence). Trimming left V 4 bases short and J 10 bases short, with 32 bases between. The CDR3: CAWTRGGAGLTRAGEQFF. Here the CDR3 DNA reads TGTGCCTGGACGCGCGGTGGTGCGGGACTCACACGAGCAGGCGAGCAGTTCTTC.

The rearrangement links TRBV29-1 to TRBJ1-2, with 9 bases identical to TRBD1. CDR1 and CDR2 from the germline V gene are SQVTM and ANQGSEA. This CDR3 region has 14 residues. V dropped 1 base and J dropped 4; count of bases not matched to a gene: 4. DNA of the CDR3: TGCAGCGTTGAAGGGGGGGACAGGGCCTATGGCTACACCTTC. Amino acids: CSVEGGDRAYGYTF.

In its sample, this clonotype was seen many times. The rearrangement links TRBV20-1 to TRBJ2-3; TRBD2 matches 11 bases. The junction had 3 bases not matched to a gene; V was cut back by 1 base and J by 3 bases. Germline loops: CDR1 DFQATT, CDR2 SNEGSKA (reference sequence). CDR3 size: 15 residues. The CDR3 sequence is CSARGLAGSTDTQYF. The CDR3 DNA reads TGCAGTGCTAGAGGACTAGCGGGATCGACAGATACGCAGTATTTT.

This clonotype was seen repeatedly, ten times or more. This chain connects TRBV7-2 to TRBJ2-2; TRBD2 agrees at 9 bases. The CDR3 loop spans 15 amino acids. With 5 bases clipped from V and 5 bases from J, the junction kept 6 bases outside the gene matches. CDR1 and CDR2 (germline): SGHTA, FQGNSA. CDR3 protein: CASSPGLASTGELFF. The CDR3 DNA reads as TGTGCCAGCAGCCCCGGACTAGCGTCTACCGGGGAGCTGTTTTTT. Variable domain in full (rest from reference TRBV7-2 and TRBJ2-2): GAGVSQSPSNKVTEKGKDVELRCDPISGHTALYWYRQSLGQGLEFLIYFQGNSAPDKSGLPSDRFSAERTGGSVSTLTIQRTQQEDSAVYLCASSPGLASTGELFFGEGSRLTVL.

This clonotype was found many times. This sequence joins TRBV6-1 and TRBJ2-1; TRBD1 agrees at 7 bases. The V gene's germline CDR1 is MNHNS and CDR2 SASEGT. V lost 5 bases, J lost 5 bases, and 12 bases stayed unmatched. CDR3 length: 16 amino acids. The chain's CDR3 is CASSTPPGQRNNEQFF. The CDR3 bases are TGTGCCAGCAGTACACCCCCGGGACAGAGAAACAATGAGCAGTTCTTC.

At least ten counts were recorded for this clonotype. The genes are TRBV28 and TRBJ1-4, with D possibly being TRBD1 (5 bases). This CDR3 contains 16 residues. Germline V CDR1 and CDR2: MDHEN, SYDVKM. Trimming removed 4 bases at V and 3 bases at J, with 15 bases between. CDR3 sequence reads: CASSSLGQGPNEKLFF. In DNA, the CDR3 is TGTGCCAGCAGTTCCTTGGGGCAAGGCCCTAATGAAAAACTGTTTTTT.

This clonotype was counted at least ten times. This chain joins TRBV20-1 and TRBJ2-1; weak D call: TRBD2 (6 bases). Germline V gene data show CDR1 as DFQATT and CDR2 as SNEGSKA (reference sequence). This CDR3 has 15 amino acids. V was shortened by 0 bases and J by 6 bases, with 15 bases between the two germline ends. The DNA for the CDR3 is TGCAGTGCTAGAGATCGGCTAGCGCCACTCAATGAGCAGTTCTTC. It encodes CSARDRLAPLNEQFF.

This clonotype was counted ten times or more. The genes are TRBV9 and TRBJ1-1; perhaps TRBD1 as D (5 bases). This CDR3 has 15 amino acids. The V end lost 3 bases, the J end lost 1 base, and 13 bases lay between the germline ends. Germline-derived CDR1 and CDR2 are SGDLS and YYNGEE. This CDR3 is CASSAGPRANTEAFF. CDR3 bases: TGTGCCAGCAGCGCGGGACCCCGGGCGAACACTGAAGCTTTCTTT.

This clonotype was recorded at least ten times. In nucleotides, the CDR3 is TGTGCCAGCAGTTACCCGGGACAAGGATTATCGAGTGCAATGTACGAGCAGTACTTC. Translating gives CASSYPGQGLSSAMYEQYF. The chain employs TRBV6-2 or TRBV6-3 and TRBJ2-7; TRBD1 is a possible D gene (6 bases). V was trimmed by 2 bases and J by 4 bases, leaving 27 bases between them. The CDR3 spans 19 residues. Germline assignment: CDR1 MNHEY and CDR2 SVGEGT.

The table lists this clonotype with many counts. One end of the junction fails to match germline, which may point to a read error. V is TRBV11-3 and J is TRBJ1-5; D remains unclear. Germline CDR1 reads SGHNT; CDR2 reads YENEEA. The CDR3 has 13 amino acids. CDR3 DNA: TGTGCCAGCAGCGTAGACTCAGATCAGCCCCAGCATTTT. Its protein product is CASSVDSDQPQHF.

The table lists this clonotype with many counts. The chain couples TRBV25-1 to TRBJ2-5; 8 nucleotides line up with TRBD2. V dropped 4 bases and J dropped 5; count of bases not matched to a gene: 6. This CDR3 is 14 amino acids long. CDR1 and CDR2 from the germline V gene are MGHDK and SYGVNS. CDR3 sequence: CASSVGSGSETQYF. The DNA of the CDR3 is TGTGCCAGCAGTGTGGGGAGCGGGAGTGAGACCCAGTACTTC.

The chain links TRBV13 to TRBJ2-7, with 9 positions matching TRBD1. From germline, CDR1 is PRHDT and CDR2 FYEKMQ (reference sequence). Trimming cost V 6 bases and J 4 bases; bases outside gene matches: 7. CDR3 size: 14 residues. The CDR3 sequence: CASRRLGQGYEQYF. The CDR3 DNA reads as TGTGCCAGCAGACGTTTGGGACAGGGTTACGAGCAGTACTTC.

Only a few counts were recorded for this clonotype. The chain joins TRBV18 to TRBJ2-2; a possible D gene is TRBD1 (6 bases). Germline-derived CDR1 and CDR2 are KGHSH and LQKENI. V lost 5 bases and J 1 base, leaving 11 bases between the germline ends. The CDR3 spans 15 residues. CDR3 sequence (DNA): TGTGCCAGCTCAAGATCCAGGGGGAACACCGGGGAGCTGTTTTTT. Its protein product is CASSRSRGNTGELFF.

This clonotype occurred many times. This rearrangement joins TRBV2 to TRBJ2-7, with TRBD2 matching over 10 bases. The CDR3 consists of 15 residues. Germline trimming cut 4 bases from V and 2 bases from J; bases unmatched to any gene: 5. Germline values: CDR1 SNHLY, CDR2 FYNNEI. The CDR3 DNA sequence: TGTGCCAGCAGTGGGGCTAGCGGGAGACCCTACGAGCAGTACTTC. This gives the protein CASSGASGRPYEQYF.

This clonotype was detected many times. The chain couples TRBV27 to TRBJ2-5, with a tentative D call TRBD1 (6 bases). There are 17 residues in the CDR3. V was pared by 2 bases and J by 0 bases, with 16 bases between. Per the germline V gene, CDR1 is MNHEY and CDR2 is SMNVEV (reference sequence). CDR3 sequence: CASSLLSDSANQETQYF. DNA for the CDR3: TGTGCCAGCAGTTTACTATCGGACAGTGCGAACCAAGAGACCCAGTACTTC.

As to this clonotype: Just one base apart from a much larger clone, this may be a read error. This chain connects TRBV9 to TRBJ2-1, with D perhaps TRBD1 (5 bases). Germline V gene lookup returns CDR1 SGDLS and CDR2 YYNGEE. Trimming cost V 4 bases and J 6 bases, with 20 bases left between them. There are 16 residues in the CDR3. In DNA form, the CDR3 reads TGTGCCAGCAGCCTGATTGGGGCAGGGAATGCCAATGAGCAGTTCTTC. It translates to CASSLIGAGNANEQFF.

Of note for this clonotype: A read error may be the cause here, since a much bigger clone is one base away. The chain joins TRBV13 to TRBJ2-2; 12 positions match TRBD2. The length of the CDR3 is 16 residues. Per germline, CDR1 PRHDT and CDR2 FYEKMQ (reference sequence). The J segment lost 5 bases and the V segment lost 3 bases, leaving 4 bases of the junction unmatched. The CDR3 sequence: CASSFLAGGPTGELFF. The CDR3, as DNA: TGTGCCAGCAGCTTCCTAGCGGGAGGGCCGACCGGGGAGCTGTTTTTT.

This clonotype came up many times. The chain combines TRBV20-1 with TRBJ2-3; D is ambiguous. Between the trimmed V and J ends, which lost 3 bases and 5 bases, there was a span of 15 bases. The V gene's germline CDR1 is DFQATT and CDR2 SNEGSKA (reference sequence). This CDR3 comprises 14 residues. The CDR3 here is CSASGDPGRDTQYF. The DNA of the CDR3 is TGCAGTGCTAGTGGCGATCCAGGTCGAGATACGCAGTATTTT.

In this sample, this clonotype turned up a few times. The chain combines TRBV30 with TRBJ2-1, with 10 bases lining up with TRBD2. Germline V lookup: CDR1 GTSNPN, CDR2 SVGIG (reference sequence). The CDR3 covers 19 residues. V trimming: 4 bases; J trimming: 10 bases; junction bases outside the gene matches: 25. The CDR3 sequence: CAWTPRLGRLAGEVGEQFF. Here the CDR3 DNA reads TGTGCCTGGACTCCAAGATTAGGTCGGCTAGCGGGAGAGGTAGGGGAGCAGTTCTTC.

In the case of this clonotype: One base away lies a much larger clone, so this may be a sequencing read error. The gene calls are TRBV3-1 and TRBJ2-7; D possibly uses TRBD1 or TRBD2 (5 bases each). The CDR3 runs 15 residues. Between the trimmed V and J ends, which lost 2 bases and 7 bases, there was a span of 18 bases. Germline values: CDR1 LGHDT, CDR2 YNNKEL (reference sequence). CDR3 sequence: CASSQLGDRRHEQYF. In DNA form, the CDR3 reads TGTGCCAGCAGCCAATTGGGGGATCGGCGGCATGAGCAGTACTTC.

This clonotype was found many times. The CDR3 DNA sequence: TGTGCCAGCAGGGGACTAGCGGGAGGGGACTACAATGAGCAGTTCTTC. Translation gives CASRGLAGGDYNEQFF. The chain employs TRBV2 and TRBJ2-1; 16 bases map to TRBD2. This CDR3 comprises 16 residues. Germline values: CDR1 SNHLY, CDR2 FYNNEI. J was trimmed by 3 bases and V by 6 bases; bases with no gene match: 2.

V gene TRBV4-1 combines with J gene TRBJ2-1; no definite D call. V lost 1 base and J 12 bases, leaving 22 bases between the germline ends. CDR3 length: 16 amino acids. Germline V lookup: CDR1 MGHRA, CDR2 YSYEKL. The CDR3 sequence is CASSQAKARRVEMQFF. The CDR3 region has the DNA TGCGCCAGCAGCCAAGCCAAAGCCCGTCGGGTAGAAATGCAGTTCTTC.

About this clonotype: A far larger clone is a single base away, which makes a read error likely. The rearrangement links TRBV6-1 to TRBJ2-3; TRBD2 aligns across 7 bases. Germline loops: CDR1 MNHNS, CDR2 SASEGT. CDR3 length: 16 amino acids. V shed 2 bases and J 4 bases; nucleotides not matched to a gene: 9. The CDR3 bases are TGTGCCAGCAGTGAAACCCGGGACTACCGAGCAGATACGCAGTATTTT. Translating gives CASSETRDYRADTQYF.